The 28 T cell receptor beta chains below come from one sample, sequenced in a study of identical twins. TCRdb fed the 5' RACE reads into MiXCR, producing one record per CDR3 protein. The data contain 460,000 or so distinct CDR3 sequences, 14% of them seen just once; the ten biggest clones take up about 0.54%. These data were likewise used in another study, on yellow fever vaccine responses in identical twins.

Sequencing was done on a sample of CD4+ T cells sorted from blood. The receptors stem from a woman aged 18-35 years in good health.

V is TRBV4-1 and J is TRBJ2-6, with D hard to call. Trimming stripped 1 base from V and 3 bases from J, with 13 bases between. The CDR3 extends over 17 amino acids. Germline-derived CDR1 and CDR2 are MGHRA and YSYEKL. The DNA of the CDR3 is TGCGCCAGCAGCCAAGTCTCTCCCGGTGGTGGGGCCAACGTCCTGACTTTC. It codes for CASSQVSPGGGANVLTF.

This chain links TRBV27 with TRBJ2-5; 13 positions match TRBD2. V lost 4 bases, J lost 7 bases, and 6 bases stayed unmatched. The CDR3 has 15 amino acids. CDR1 and CDR2 from the germline V gene are MNHEY and SMNVEV (reference sequence). The CDR3 DNA is TGTGCCAGCAGTTCGGGACTAGCGGGATCGGGGACCCAGTACTTC. Translating gives CASSSGLAGSGTQYF.

The V gene is TRBV20-1, the J gene TRBJ2-1, with D perhaps TRBD1 or TRBD2 (5 bases each). CDR1 DFQATT and CDR2 SNEGSKA come from the germline V gene (reference sequence). The CDR3 spans 15 residues. Trimming removed 4 bases from V and 8 bases from J, with 21 bases in between. The CDR3 nucleotides read TGCAGTGCTACTAGGACTGGGGCCTTATTGGATGAGCAGTTCTTC. Protein sequence: CSATRTGALLDEQFF.

The chain joins TRBV18 to TRBJ2-1; D is tentatively TRBD1 or TRBD2 (5 bases each). The CDR3 has 15 residues. Trimming cost V 3 bases and J 7 bases, with 16 bases left between them. In germline, CDR1 is KGHSH, CDR2 LQKENI. The CDR3 sequence: CASSPLGAGYNEQFF. The CDR3 DNA is TGTGCCAGCTCACCCCTCGGGGCAGGTTATAATGAGCAGTTCTTC.

V is TRBV6-5 and J is TRBJ1-3, with D unclear. CDR3 length: 15 residues. Per germline, CDR1 MNHEY and CDR2 SVGAGI. Trimming pared 3 bases from V and 0 bases from J, leaving 9 bases between. In DNA, the CDR3 is TGTGCCAGCAGTTATGGCGGAGACTCTGGAAACACCATATATTTT. As protein: CASSYGGDSGNTIYF.

The chain links TRBV12-3 or TRBV12-4 to TRBJ2-6; tentative D call: TRBD1 (5 bases). The CDR3 totals 17 residues. Trimming left V 2 bases short and J 2 bases short, with 13 bases between. The CDR3 sequence is CASSLFGHPAGANVLTF. For the CDR3, the DNA is TGTGCCAGCAGTTTATTCGGACACCCTGCTGGGGCCAACGTCCTGACTTTC.

This chain uses TRBV5-6 with TRBJ2-7; 8 positions agree with TRBD2. V shed 0 bases, J shed 3 bases, and the junction held 14 bases outside the gene matches. The CDR3 runs to 18 residues. The germline V gene encodes CDR1 SGHDT and CDR2 YYEEEE. The chain's CDR3 is CASSLAGKSAGDNYEQYF. The CDR3 nucleotides are TGTGCCAGCAGCTTGGCCGGGAAATCAGCGGGGGACAACTACGAGCAGTACTTC.

With regard to this clonotype: An end of the junction differs from the germline gene, which may be a read error. The V gene is TRBV4-1, the J gene TRBJ2-3, with unresolved D. The CDR3 is made up of 12 amino acids. Germline CDR1 and CDR2: MGHRA and YSYEKL. CDR3 sequence: CTSSQNWDTQYF. The CDR3 DNA reads as TGCACCAGCAGCCAAAACTGGGATACGCAGTATTTT.

The chain joins TRBV12-3 or TRBV12-4 to TRBJ2-5; the D is unclear. V dropped 6 bases and J dropped 7 bases, with 12 bases sitting between them. The CDR3 is 12 residues long. The CDR3 reads CASSPRAGTQYF. The CDR3 nucleotides read TGTGCCAGCAGCCCCCGCGCAGGGACCCAGTACTTC.

This clonotype came up a few times. This rearrangement joins TRBV7-2 to TRBJ1-2, with TRBD1 matching 12 bases. The CDR3 runs 16 residues. Germline V gene sequence: CDR1 SGHTA, CDR2 FQGNSA. J was trimmed by 4 bases and V by 1 base; bases with no gene match: 4. CDR3 residues: CASSLGGQGARYGYTF. In DNA, the CDR3 is TGTGCCAGCAGCTTAGGGGGACAGGGGGCGCGCTATGGCTACACCTTC.

Only a few counts were recorded for this clonotype. The gene calls are TRBV6-5 and TRBJ2-5; the D gene could be TRBD1 or TRBD2 (7 bases each). The germline V and J ends were trimmed by 0 bases and 6 bases, with 14 bases remaining between them. CDR1 is MNHEY, CDR2 SVGAGI, per germline. The CDR3 spans 15 residues. Here the CDR3 reads CASSYSREGAKTQYF. CDR3 DNA sequence: TGTGCCAGCAGTTACTCAAGGGAGGGGGCGAAGACCCAGTACTTC.

The chain has TRBV5-1 and TRBJ2-3; D possibly corresponds to TRBD1 (7 bases). There are 15 residues in the CDR3. Trimming shortened V by 4 bases and J by 2 bases, and 14 bases separated the two germline ends. Germline V gives CDR1 SGHRS, CDR2 YFSETQ. Written as DNA, the CDR3 is TGCGCCAGCAGCCCAGGGGGGACGATCACAGATACGCAGTATTTT. It is translated as CASSPGGTITDTQYF.

V is TRBV7-2 and J is TRBJ2-1; weak D call: TRBD2 (5 bases). Germline V lookup: CDR1 SGHTA, CDR2 FQGNSA. The CDR3 consists of 15 residues. Trimming took 5 bases from V and 3 from J, leaving 14 bases between them. CDR3 protein: CASSLSPGFYNEQFF. The DNA for the CDR3 is TGTGCCAGCAGCCTTAGCCCGGGGTTCTACAATGAGCAGTTCTTC.

This clonotype was detected only a few times. The chain recombines TRBV28 with TRBJ2-5; 7 nucleotides line up with TRBD1. The V and J ends lost 7 bases and 1 base, in that order; junction bases with no gene match: 6. There are 14 residues in the CDR3. From germline, CDR1 is MDHEN and CDR2 SYDVKM. CDR3 sequence (DNA): TGTGCCAGCACCCGCGACAGGGTCCAAGAGACCCAGTACTTC. Residues: CASTRDRVQETQYF.

This clonotype turned up a few times. The rearrangement uses TRBV5-1 and TRBJ2-7; tentatively, D is TRBD1 (6 bases). Trimming left V 3 bases short and J 3 bases short, with 10 bases between. This CDR3 spans 13 amino acids. Germline V gives CDR1 SGHRS, CDR2 YFSETQ. Here the CDR3 reads CASSSTGIYEQYF. The DNA of the CDR3 is TGCGCCAGCAGCTCCACAGGGATCTACGAGCAGTACTTC.

This clonotype has more than one count but fewer than ten. The chain joins TRBV15 to TRBJ2-1; 9 bases agree with TRBD1. This CDR3 has 16 amino acids. Looked up from germline, CDR1 is LNHNV and CDR2 is YYDKDF (reference sequence). Trimming cost V 4 bases and J 9 bases; bases outside gene matches: 13. The CDR3 spells CATSMPIGTGIGEQFF. DNA for the CDR3: TGTGCCACCAGCATGCCAATCGGGACAGGGATCGGTGAGCAGTTCTTC.

This clonotype was found a few times. The chain links TRBV2 to TRBJ2-3; D is perhaps TRBD1 (6 bases). This CDR3 has 14 residues. V was cut by 6 bases and J by 4 bases, with 14 bases left in between. Germline CDR1 reads SNHLY; CDR2 reads FYNNEI. Here the CDR3 reads CASSLGGPPDTQYF. The CDR3 nucleotides read TGTGCCAGCAGCCTAGGGGGTCCACCAGATACGCAGTATTTT.

This clonotype has just a few counts. The rearrangement joins TRBV15 to TRBJ1-5; D gene unclear. The CDR3 totals 13 residues. V lost 0 bases and J 6 bases, leaving 6 bases between the germline ends. In germline, CDR1 is LNHNV, CDR2 YYDKDF (reference sequence). The CDR3 DNA follows: TGTGCCACCAGCAGAGAGCGGGTTCAGCCCCAGCATTTT. This gives the protein CATSRERVQPQHF. Filled out from reference TRBV15 and TRBJ1-5, the complete variable domain reads DAMVIQNPRYQVTQFGKPVTLSCSQTLNHNVMYWYQQKSSQAPKLLFHYYDKDFNNEADTPDNFQSRRPNTSFCFLDIRSPGLGDTAMYLCATSRERVQPQHFGDGTRLSIL.

The chain joins TRBV15 to TRBJ2-5, with D possibly matching TRBD2 (6 bases). The CDR3 sequence is 14 residues long. The V end was cut by 6 bases, the J end by 4 bases, with 15 bases between. The germline CDR1 and CDR2 sequences are LNHNV and YYDKDF (reference sequence). The CDR3, as DNA: TGTGCCACCAGAAATACGGGACTCCCAGAGACCCAGTACTTC. Its protein is CATRNTGLPETQYF.

A word on this clonotype: Being one base from a much bigger clone, this may be a read error. The chain is built from TRBV6-1 and TRBJ1-3; D is unclear. The CDR3 totals 15 residues. Per the germline V gene, CDR1 is MNHNS and CDR2 is SASEGT. CDR3 coding DNA: TGTGCCAGCAGACGGCCGGGGAAGGCGGGAAACACCATACATTTT. This codes for CASRRPGKAGNTIHF.

In this sample, this clonotype turned up a few times. The V call is TRBV10-1, the J call TRBJ2-7; unclear D gene. Germline loops: CDR1 WNHNN, CDR2 SYGVQD (reference sequence). The CDR3 is made up of 12 amino acids. Trimming took 0 bases from V and 5 from J, leaving 5 bases between them. DNA of the CDR3: TGCGCCAGCAGTGAGTCAAGGAACGAGCAGTACTTC. The encoded protein is CASSESRNEQYF.

This chain connects TRBV5-1 to TRBJ2-5; D unclear. Looked up from germline, CDR1 is SGHRS and CDR2 is YFSETQ. The ends were cut back, 4 bases at V and 5 bases at J, with 21 bases in the middle. CDR3 length equals 16 residues. The CDR3 is CASSDRLLTPGETQYF. CDR3 DNA sequence: TGCGCCAGCAGCGACCGACTCTTAACCCCTGGGGAGACCCAGTACTTC.

This clonotype was recorded a few times. This sequence joins TRBV4-2 and TRBJ2-2; D gene ambiguous. The V and J ends lost 3 bases and 4 bases respectively, with 15 bases between them. The germline CDR1 and CDR2 sequences are LGHNA and YNFKEQ. The length of the CDR3 is 16 residues. CDR3 DNA sequence: TGTGCCAGCAGCCAGCTGTTTGGCGGCGGCACCGGGGAGCTGTTTTTT. Translated, it gives CASSQLFGGGTGELFF.

This clonotype was counted ten times or more. DNA for the CDR3: TGCAGTGCTGGACCAGGGACTAGCGGGGGCCCTCAGTATTTT. Its translation is CSAGPGTSGGPQYF. The genes are TRBV20-1 and TRBJ2-3; 14 bases map to TRBD2. V trimming: 5 bases; J trimming: 12 bases; junction bases outside the gene matches: 10. There are 14 residues in the CDR3. CDR1 DFQATT and CDR2 SNEGSKA come from the germline V gene (reference sequence).

This clonotype was counted a few times. The chain carries TRBV29-1 and TRBJ1-2, with TRBD1 as a possible D gene (5 bases). CDR1 and CDR2 (germline): SQVTM, ANQGSEA. The CDR3 sequence is 13 residues long. The germline V and J ends were trimmed by 7 bases and 4 bases, with 16 bases remaining between them. This chain's CDR3 is CSDVRGSIYGYTF. For the CDR3, the DNA is TGCAGCGACGTTCGGGGGAGTATCTATGGCTACACCTTC.

This clonotype was counted many times. The CDR3 coding sequence is TGCAGTGCTATAATACCGGGAACCCAGGATTACACCTTC. Its translation: CSAIIPGTQDYTF. V and J are TRBV20-1 and TRBJ1-2; D gene uncertain. CDR1 is DFQATT, CDR2 SNEGSKA, per germline (reference sequence). V lost 4 bases and J 11 bases, leaving 20 bases between the germline ends. The CDR3 consists of 13 residues.

For the CDR3, the DNA is TGTGCCAGCAGTTTAAACGTATTCCAGACCCAGTACTTC. This translates into CASSLNVFQTQYF. The chain joins TRBV27 to TRBJ2-5; D call uncertain. This CDR3 region has 13 residues. The V gene lost 2 bases and the J gene lost 6 bases, with 10 bases spanning the gap. CDR1 MNHEY and CDR2 SMNVEV come from the germline V gene (reference sequence).

The rearrangement joins TRBV2 to TRBJ2-5, with TRBD2 matching over 7 bases. The ends lost 8 bases at V and 1 base at J; junction bases unmatched: 10. Germline CDR1 is SNHLY and CDR2 is FYNNEI. The CDR3 extends over 15 amino acids. The CDR3 coding sequence is TGTGCCAGCCAAAAAGTCGGGACTACCCAAGAGACCCAGTACTTC. It specifies CASQKVGTTQETQYF.